This TCR beta chain was recorded in a study of identical twins. Template switching created a universal primer site, and the cDNA included unique molecular identifiers. TCRdb independently ran MiXCR on the 5' RACE reads; one entry per CDR3 protein. The sample has roughly 630,000 distinct CDR3 sequences, 7.1% seen once; the top ten hold approximately 1.5%. This clonotype was counted ten times or more. Antigen specificity is unknown. Broader study findings: Models underpredicted monozygotic twin sharing of out-of-frame TCR alpha.

The CDR3 is made up of 14 amino acids. Germline loops: CDR1 SGHKS, CDR2 YYEKEE (reference sequence). The trim removed 5 bases at V and 8 bases at J, leaving 7 bases unmatched. These data were also filed under a second study, of yellow fever vaccine responses in identical twins.

The sequenced sample was PBMCs. V is TRBV5-5 and J is TRBJ1-6; 7 nucleotides line up with TRBD1. This clonotype originated in a woman aged 18-35 years in good health. The CDR3 sequence is CASRSGTDHSPLHF. CDR3 sequence (DNA): TGTGCCAGCAGGTCCGGGACAGATCATTCACCCCTCCACTTT.